A selection of T cell receptor beta chains follows, all from one sample in a study of Tregs in tolerant kidney transplant recipients. TCRdb's copy holds only in-frame clones and misses some; the assay was immunoSEQ multiplex PCR. The sample has 98,000 or so clones, 90% seen once. The source was CD4+ T cells from blood, collected before the transplant. The receptors were gathered from a human donor who received a combined kidney and bone marrow transplant. The CDR3 runs from the conserved cysteine through the conserved F or W.

TRBJ2-7,TRBV9,CASSVSGDTYEQYF
TRBJ2-7,TRBV18,CASQIERTYEQYF
TRBJ1-2,TRBV5-1,CASSLARIGSNYGYTF
TRBJ1-2,TRBV2,CASSYRASSPHYTF
TRBJ2-1,TRBV2,CASSPQTSGGPYNEQFF
TRBJ2-3,TRBV6-1,CATVQGLHSYF
TRBJ2-6,TRBV5-1,CASSPDSSGANVLTF
TRBJ2-1,TRBV6-1,CASSEAMGPHGQFF
TRBJ2-7,TRBV6-6,CASSSPTSGPYEQYF
TRBJ2-1,TRBV19,CASSIRWNEQFF
TRBJ1-4,TRBV28,CASSLLGTTAGKLFF
TRBJ2-7,TRBV27,CASSFQMGGAEQYF
TRBJ2-7,TRBV9,CASSVGLEIYEQYF
TRBJ1-2,TRBV10-2,CASSETRDTAYGYTF
TRBJ2-3,TRBV2,CASPGPEGGVKLNTQYF
TRBJ2-3,TRBV18,CASSPLGTASTDTQYF
TRBJ2-1,TRBV19,CASSTKREQFF
TRBJ2-3,TRBV19,CASSIPLGAGILPDTQYF
TRBJ2-1,TRBV19,CASSISSLASYNEQFF
TRBJ2-2,TRBV25-1,CASSAPQARTGELFF
TRBJ1-4,TRBV19,CASSSEWGLGEKLFF
TRBJ2-3,TRBV7-7,CASSRDAGAQADTQYF
TRBJ1-1,TRBV10-3,CAISESPGVGNTEAFF
TRBJ1-1,TRBV5-4,CASSLVGGEAFF
TRBJ2-3,TRBV10-3,CAVQTSGSGGGTDTQYF
TRBJ2-2,TRBV11-3,CASSWGTSGRTGELFF
TRBJ1-4,TRBV10-3,CAISEGTGGAANEKLFF
TRBJ1-2,TRBV5-1,CASSSGYGYTF
TRBJ2-7,TRBV2,CASSVVAEGSYEQYF
TRBJ1-1,TRBV18,CASSQRTGEFTEAFF
TRBJ1-1,TRBV4-3,CASSQDWAGRSAFF
TRBJ2-3,TRBV5-1,CASSFGTSGGTVRDTQYF
TRBJ2-7,TRBV5-6,CASSTDRVHEQYF
TRBJ2-4,TRBV18,CASSPTTGALAKNIQYF
TRBJ1-5,TRBV9,CASSVGGYGQPQHF
TRBJ1-3,TRBV5-4,CASSLGLVGNTIYF
TRBJ1-1,TRBV11-3,CASSLYGDTEAFF
TRBJ2-2,TRBV6-5,CASSRDYTGELFF
TRBJ2-1,TRBV9,CASSERDGVGTYNEQFF
TRBJ2-7,TRBV7-2,CASSLDRGLYEQYF
TRBJ2-3,TRBV6-5,CASSGFGLAGRAQYF
TRBJ1-4,TRBV4-3,CASSQNQQGGEKLFF
TRBJ2-1,TRBV10-3,CAISARGEQFF
TRBJ2-6,TRBV11-2,CASSLTFGANVLTF
TRBJ2-1,TRBV5-4,CASNLGQGEYNEQFF
TRBJ1-1,TRBV5-5,CASSFLGRGNTEAFF
TRBJ2-1,TRBV5-1,CASSLISNEQFF
TRBJ1-2,TRBV28,CASSLRQGAGYTF
TRBJ1-2,TRBV27,CASSDIASNYGYTF
TRBJ2-1,TRBV15,CATSRDLLGDEQFF
TRBJ2-3,TRBV5-5,CASSSDGQVPTDTQYF
TRBJ2-1,TRBV4-2,CASSQEGTSLSSYNEQFF
TRBJ1-2,TRBV15,CATSAYREGRYGYTF